This entry lists 11 T cell receptor beta chains sequenced from one sample in a study of cytomegalovirus exposure and HLA in healthy donors. PCR primers comprised 60 Vbeta and 13 Jbeta primers. The table came from immunoSEQ multiplex PCR; TCRdb's copy has only in-frame clones and leaves some out. The repertoire has 120,000 or so clones, roughly four fifths of them found once; the top ten carry 5.5% to 8%. The specimen sequenced was PBMCs. These receptors all come from a woman in her thirties or forties in good health and CMV-seronegative.

The chain recombines TRBV28 with TRBJ2-1, with 10 bases fitting TRBD1. The CDR3 sequence is 10 residues long. V was clipped by 6 bases and J by 15 bases; unmatched bases: 2. Germline loops: CDR1 MDHEN, CDR2 SYDVKM. The CDR3 coding sequence is TGTGCCAGCAGCGGACAGGGGGTGTTCTTC. It yields the protein CASSGQGVFF.

This clone has just one count. The chain has TRBV19 and TRBJ1-1, with D hard to call. Germline V gene sequence: CDR1 LNHDA, CDR2 SQIVND (reference sequence). The CDR3 covers 13 residues. With 1 base removed from V and 4 bases from J, the gap between germline ends came to 7 bases. CDR3 nucleotides: TGTGCCAGTAGTATAGGGCAGCGCACTGAAGCTTTCTTT. Its translation is CASSIGQRTEAFF.

V and J are TRBV27 and TRBJ2-2; the D gene is possibly TRBD2 (6 bases). This CDR3 contains 14 residues. V lost 5 bases, J lost 7 bases, and 14 bases lay in between. Germline CDR1 MNHEY, CDR2 SMNVEV (reference sequence). The CDR3 DNA reads as TGTGCCAGCAGTAACCGACTAGAGGTCGGGGAGCTGTTTTTT. Translation: CASSNRLEVGELFF.

The rearrangement uses TRBV6-5 and TRBJ2-7; 10 positions agree with TRBD2. V lost 0 bases and J lost 3; bases outside the gene matches: 2. Germline V gene lookup returns CDR1 MNHEY and CDR2 SVGAGI. The CDR3 extends over 15 amino acids. The CDR3: CASSYSASGSYEQYF. The CDR3 DNA is TGTGCCAGCAGTTACTCGGCTAGCGGGAGCTACGAGCAGTACTTC.

This clone was seen a few times. V is TRBV6-5 and J is TRBJ2-7; unclear D gene. The CDR3 length is 15 residues. The V and J ends lost 2 bases and 0 bases respectively, with 11 bases between them. Germline V gene lookup returns CDR1 MNHEY and CDR2 SVGAGI. The CDR3, as DNA: TGTGCCAGCAGTTACGAGGTCGGAAGCTCCTACGAGCAGTACTTC. Protein product: CASSYEVGSSYEQYF.

For this clone: A junction boundary mismatches the germline segment, possibly from a read error. The V call is TRBV29-1, the J call TRBJ2-6; TRBD2 is a possible D gene (6 bases). In germline, CDR1 is SQVTM, CDR2 ANQGSEA. The CDR3 is 14 amino acids. Written as DNA, the CDR3 is TGCAGCGTGGGGACTGAGACTGGGGCCAACGGCCTGACTTTC. Its protein is CSVGTETGANGLTF.

The chain joins TRBV18 to TRBJ2-5; D is unclear. Per germline, CDR1 KGHSH and CDR2 LQKENI. This CDR3 is built from 13 residues. V dropped 3 bases and J dropped 5 bases, with 10 bases sitting between them. The CDR3 DNA reads as TGTGCCAGCTCACCTGCGGTATTGGAGACCCAGTACTTC. Translation gives CASSPAVLETQYF.

In the case of this clone: The same CDR3 arises from other DNA sequences in this sample as well. The chain is built from TRBV10-3 and TRBJ2-1; 9 nucleotides align to TRBD2. The CDR3 contains 14 residues. V was clipped by 6 bases and J by 7 bases; unmatched bases: 7. Germline-derived CDR1 and CDR2 are ENHRY and SYGVKD. The CDR3, as DNA: TGTGCCATCAGCGAGAGTCTAGCGGGGAATGAGCAGTTCTTC. Translation: CAISESLAGNEQFF.

The chain employs TRBV9 and TRBJ2-7; tentative D call: TRBD1 (6 bases). The germline V gene encodes CDR1 SGDLS and CDR2 YYNGEE. The CDR3 loop spans 15 amino acids. Trimming left V 4 bases short and J 5 bases short, with 19 bases between. The CDR3 bases are TGTGCCAGCAGCCCCCAACCGGGACACTTTCACGAGCAGTACTTC. Translation: CASSPQPGHFHEQYF.

Of note for this clone: At one end the junction does not follow the germline gene, possibly because of a read error. J is TRBJ1-5 and V is TRBV7-9, with unresolved D. Germline CDR1 is SEHNR and CDR2 is FQNEAQ (reference sequence). The CDR3 length is 12 residues. CDR3 coding DNA: TGTTCCAGCAGCTCCGGGGATCAGCCCCAGCATTTT. Its translation is CSSSSGDQPQHF. Filled out from reference TRBV7-9 and TRBJ1-5, the complete variable domain reads DTGVSQNPRHKITKRGQNVTFRCDPISEHNRLYWYRQTLGQGPEFLTYFQNEAQLEKSRLLSDRFSAERPKGSFSTLEIQRTEQGDSAMYLCSSSSGDQPQHFGDGTRLSIL.

The sample holds one count of this clone. This chain connects TRBV15 to TRBJ2-1, with D possibly matching TRBD2 (5 bases). Germline values: CDR1 LNHNV, CDR2 YYDKDF (reference sequence). V lost 4 bases to trimming and J lost 4 bases, with 14 bases between them. CDR3 length: 15 amino acids. CDR3 DNA sequence: TGTGCCACCAGCATACGGGCGGGTATATACAATGAGCAGTTCTTC. This translates into CATSIRAGIYNEQFF.